One sample yielded the 18 T cell receptor beta chains listed below, sequenced in a study of healthy donors' naive CD4 and CD8 T cells. A linear amplification protocol produced the TCR libraries from around 500 ng of total RNA. TCRdb re-called the reads with MiXCR, one entry per CDR3 protein. This sample has roughly 200,000 distinct CDR3 sequences, with about 74% found just once. Sequences were obtained from naive CD4+ and CD8+ T cells sorted from blood, pooled from several donors. These receptors all come from a pool of human donors in good health; the sample pools cells from several healthy donors.

The rearrangement links TRBV6-1 to TRBJ2-3; 7 nucleotides align to TRBD1. Germline assignment: CDR1 MNHNS and CDR2 SASEGT. Trimming cost V 10 bases and J 5 bases; bases outside gene matches: 15. The CDR3 has 15 residues. CDR3 DNA sequence: TGTGCCACCCAGATCTGGACAGGTTTTGAAGATACGCAGTATTTT. Encoded protein: CATQIWTGFEDTQYF.

The chain employs TRBV28 and TRBJ2-7; D is undetermined. The germline CDR1 and CDR2 sequences are MDHEN and SYDVKM. Trimming removed 0 bases from V and 1 base from J, with 10 bases in between. This CDR3 comprises 15 residues. The CDR3 bases are TGTGCCAGCAGTTTATGGGCCGTAAATTCCTACGAGCAGTACTTC. It yields the protein CASSLWAVNSYEQYF.

The CDR3 spells CASSFSDLIVQETQYF. The CDR3 coding sequence is TGTGCCAGCAGTTTTTCCGACTTAATCGTCCAAGAGACCCAGTACTTC. The chain recombines TRBV6-2 or TRBV6-3 with TRBJ2-5; D gene ambiguous. V was clipped by 4 bases and J by 1 base, with 16 bases between them. Germline V lookup: CDR1 MNHEY, CDR2 SVGEGT. The CDR3 loop spans 16 amino acids.

This clonotype came up a few times. The chain is built from TRBV19 and TRBJ1-1; 9 positions match TRBD1. V lost 6 bases to trimming and J lost 6 bases; unmatched junction nucleotides: 5. The CDR3 sequence is 13 residues long. CDR1 and CDR2 (germline): LNHDA, SQIVND (reference sequence). The CDR3 DNA reads as TGTGCCAGTAGAATACAGGGGGCTGCTGAAGCTTTCTTT. Translating gives CASRIQGAAEAFF. Supplemented by reference TRBV19 and TRBJ1-1, the full variable domain reads DGGITQSPKYLFRKEGQNVTLSCEQNLNHDAMYWYRQDPGQGLRLIYYSQIVNDFQKGDIAEGYSVSREKKESFPLTVTSAQKNPTAFYLCASRIQGAAEAFFGQGTRLTVV.

The chain joins TRBV4-3 to TRBJ2-7; TRBD2 matches at 13 bases. CDR3 length equals 17 residues. The V gene's germline CDR1 is LGHNA and CDR2 YSLEER. V shed 3 bases, J shed 3 bases, and the junction held 8 bases outside the gene matches. In nucleotides, the CDR3 is TGCGCCAGCAGCCATGCCCACGGGACTAGCGGGATCTACGAGCAGTACTTC. Translated, it gives CASSHAHGTSGIYEQYF.

The rearrangement joins TRBV19 to TRBJ2-7; D not certain. Germline V lookup: CDR1 LNHDA, CDR2 SQIVND (reference sequence). V lost 6 bases to trimming and J lost 0 bases, with 15 bases between them. This CDR3 has 15 amino acids. Here the CDR3 DNA reads TGTGCCAGTAGCACCACGACGAGGAGCTCCTACGAGCAGTACTTC. Protein product: CASSTTTRSSYEQYF. The whole variable domain, remainder taken from reference TRBV19 and TRBJ2-7, is DGGITQSPKYLFRKEGQNVTLSCEQNLNHDAMYWYRQDPGQGLRLIYYSQIVNDFQKGDIAEGYSVSREKKESFPLTVTSAQKNPTAFYLCASSTTTRSSYEQYFGPGTRLTVT.

The rearrangement uses TRBV11-1 and TRBJ2-3, with D unclear. Germline V gene lookup returns CDR1 SGHAT and CDR2 FQDESV (reference sequence). V gave up 0 bases and J gave up 5 bases, with 6 bases separating them. This CDR3 is 13 amino acids long. The CDR3 coding sequence is TGTGCCAGCAGCTTAGCGGCAGAAGATACGCAGTATTTT. Its translation: CASSLAAEDTQYF.

This chain uses TRBV5-4 with TRBJ2-7; 10 nucleotides align to TRBD1. The V gene's germline CDR1 is SGHNT and CDR2 YYREEE (reference sequence). V shed 4 bases and J 6 bases; nucleotides not matched to a gene: 10. The CDR3 has 15 residues. The CDR3 region has the DNA TGTGCCAGCAGCCCTCCGACAGGGGGCAGGTTCGAGCAGTACTTC. This gives the protein CASSPPTGGRFEQYF.

The V call is TRBV18, the J call TRBJ1-1; no reliable D call. The CDR3 length is 12 residues. Germline V gene lookup returns CDR1 KGHSH and CDR2 LQKENI. The V and J ends lost 5 bases and 3 bases respectively, with 7 bases between them. This CDR3 is CASSSGDTEAFF. CDR3 coding DNA: TGTGCCAGCTCAAGCGGGGACACTGAAGCTTTCTTT.

V gene TRBV18 combines with J gene TRBJ2-5; D perhaps matches TRBD2 (6 bases). The CDR3 covers 16 residues. Germline lookup yields CDR1 KGHSH and CDR2 LQKENI. V shed 3 bases and J shed 0 bases, with 14 bases lying between them. Here the CDR3 reads CASSPRDAWYQETQYF. The CDR3 bases are TGTGCCAGCTCACCGCGGGACGCCTGGTACCAAGAGACCCAGTACTTC. The variable domain in full, with the rest retrieved from reference TRBV18 and TRBJ2-5, is NAGVMQNPRHLVRRRGQEARLRCSPMKGHSHVYWYRQLPEEGLKFMVYLQKENIIDESGMPKERFSAEFPKEGPSILRIQQVVRGDSAAYFCASSPRDAWYQETQYFGPGTRLLVL.

The chain links TRBV29-1 to TRBJ2-7; TRBD1 matches 7 bases. CDR1 is SQVTM, CDR2 ANQGSEA, per germline. This CDR3 is built from 14 residues. J gave up 0 bases and V 3 bases, and 5 bases lay outside the gene matches. CDR3 coding DNA: TGCAGCGTTGAGGACAGGTCGAGCTCCTACGAGCAGTACTTC. Translating it yields CSVEDRSSSYEQYF.

The chain is built from TRBV7-8 and TRBJ2-6; D unresolved. V was shortened by 5 bases and J by 1 base, with 3 bases between the two germline ends. The CDR3 length is 13 residues. Germline CDR1 and CDR2: SGHVS and FQNEAQ. The CDR3 spells CASSESGANVLTF. CDR3 in DNA: TGTGCCAGCAGCGAATCTGGGGCCAACGTCCTGACTTTC.

Only a few counts were recorded for this clonotype. The genes are TRBV30 and TRBJ1-1; D is unresolved. V was pared by 1 base and J by 3 bases, with 9 bases between. Germline V gene sequence: CDR1 GTSNPN, CDR2 SVGIG (reference sequence). This CDR3 spans 13 amino acids. Here the CDR3 reads CAWSAQDYTEAFF. CDR3 coding DNA: TGTGCCTGGAGTGCACAAGACTACACTGAAGCTTTCTTT.

J is TRBJ2-1 and V is TRBV29-1; 10 bases line up with TRBD2. The CDR3 has 14 residues. In germline, CDR1 is SQVTM, CDR2 ANQGSEA. Losses at the gene ends were 5 bases for V and 4 bases for J; bases not matched to a gene: 5. CDR3 amino acids: CSVYLAGAYNEQFF. CDR3 DNA sequence: TGCAGCGTTTATCTAGCGGGAGCTTACAATGAGCAGTTCTTC.

About this clonotype: One end of the junction varies from germline; a read error may be responsible. This chain connects TRBV30 to TRBJ2-2, with 7 bases identical to TRBD1. Germline loops: CDR1 GTSNPN, CDR2 SVGIG (reference sequence). The CDR3 extends over 14 amino acids. CDR3 nucleotides: TGTGTCTGGACCCCGGGACAGAGCACCGGGGAGCTGTTTTTT. Encoded protein: CVWTPGQSTGELFF.

This clonotype came up a few times. The chain uses TRBV29-1 and TRBJ1-1; possibly TRBD1 for D (5 bases). This CDR3 region has 13 residues. Germline CDR1 is SQVTM and CDR2 is ANQGSEA. V lost 7 bases, J lost 3 bases, and 15 bases lay in between. The CDR3 coding sequence is TGCAGCGCCGTCCCGGAGGGGTACACTGAAGCTTTCTTT. Its protein is CSAVPEGYTEAFF.

V usage is TRBV6-5 and J usage is TRBJ2-2; D is ambiguous. This CDR3 is 12 amino acids long. The germline gives CDR1 MNHEY, CDR2 SVGAGI. V lost 6 bases to trimming and J lost 6 bases, with 8 bases between them. The CDR3 is CASSFIPGELFF. DNA for the CDR3: TGTGCCAGCAGCTTCATCCCCGGGGAGCTGTTTTTT.

This chain uses TRBV29-1 with TRBJ1-2, with D possibly matching TRBD1 (5 bases). Per germline, CDR1 SQVTM and CDR2 ANQGSEA. CDR3 length: 14 amino acids. Trimming left V 7 bases short and J 3 bases short, with 18 bases between. The CDR3 DNA follows: TGCAGCGCTGATCGGCCCTCGGGGGACTATGGCTACACCTTC. Its protein is CSADRPSGDYGYTF.